Below are 3 T cell receptor beta chains sequenced from a single sample in a study of beta chain features in type 1 diabetes (dated by TCRdb to about 2018). Library construction relied on the immunoSEQ multiplex PCR assay. The entire amount of isolated RNA was reverse transcribed using the High Capacity cDNA Reverse Transcription Kit, so the sequenced TCRB transcripts were expressed ones. Sourced from immuneACCESS, this table was stored by TCRdb with only in-frame sequences that have V and J called. A share of the clones is absent; for the studies checked, an unresolved V gene accounts for under half, and the remainder has no known explanation. The sample table lists fewer than 400,000 clones, around 8% of them with a count of one. 0.44% of the sample lies in the top ten. Material: central memory CD4+ T cells from blood. These receptors all come from a woman aged 18-35 years in good health.

In its sample, this clone was seen a few times. This sequence joins TRBV18 and TRBJ2-5; D is perhaps TRBD2 (7 bases). The germline V and J ends were trimmed by 3 bases and 4 bases, with 21 bases remaining between them. From germline, CDR1 is KGHSH and CDR2 LQKENI. The CDR3 totals 17 residues. The CDR3 DNA is TGTGCCAGCTCACCGCCCAAAGGCGGGGGCCGGGGAGAGACCCAGTACTTC. Its translation: CASSPPKGGGRGETQYF. The full variable domain, its missing parts supplied by reference TRBV18 and TRBJ2-5, is NAGVMQNPRHLVRRRGQEARLRCSPMKGHSHVYWYRQLPEEGLKFMVYLQKENIIDESGMPKERFSAEFPKEGPSILRIQQVVRGDSAAYFCASSPPKGGGRGETQYFGPGTRLLVL.

This clone has just a few counts. This chain connects TRBV5-1 to TRBJ2-1; D ambiguous. CDR1 and CDR2 (germline): SGHRS, YFSETQ. Trimming took off 3 bases at V and 3 bases at J, with 13 bases between the two ends. The CDR3 extends over 15 amino acids. CDR3 amino acids: CASSSSQVGYNEQFF. The CDR3 DNA reads TGCGCCAGCAGCTCATCCCAGGTGGGCTACAATGAGCAGTTCTTC.

This clone has more than one count but fewer than ten. J is TRBJ2-1 and V is TRBV4-3, with 8 bases lining up with TRBD1. The CDR3 sequence is 15 residues long. Unmatched junction bases numbered 10, after V lost 4 bases and J lost 8 bases. Germline V gene data show CDR1 as LGHNA and CDR2 as YSLEER. The CDR3 nucleotides are TGCGCCAGCAGCCCCAGGACAGGGAGATTCTATGAGCAGTTCTTC. It is translated as CASSPRTGRFYEQFF.